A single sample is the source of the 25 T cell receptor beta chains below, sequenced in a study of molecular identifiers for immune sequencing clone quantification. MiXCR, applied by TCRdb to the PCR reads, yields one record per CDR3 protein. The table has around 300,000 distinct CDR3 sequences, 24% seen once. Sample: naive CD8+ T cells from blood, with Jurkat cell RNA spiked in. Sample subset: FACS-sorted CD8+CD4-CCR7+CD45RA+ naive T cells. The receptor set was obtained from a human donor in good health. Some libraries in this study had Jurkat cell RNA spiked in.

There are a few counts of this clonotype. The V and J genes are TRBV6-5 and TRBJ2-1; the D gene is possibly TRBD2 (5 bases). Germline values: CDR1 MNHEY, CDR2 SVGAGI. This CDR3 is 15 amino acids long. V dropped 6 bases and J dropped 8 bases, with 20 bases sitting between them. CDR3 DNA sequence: TGTGCCAGCAGCACCCCGTCGGGGAGTTTAGATGAGCAGTTCTTC. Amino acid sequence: CASSTPSGSLDEQFF.

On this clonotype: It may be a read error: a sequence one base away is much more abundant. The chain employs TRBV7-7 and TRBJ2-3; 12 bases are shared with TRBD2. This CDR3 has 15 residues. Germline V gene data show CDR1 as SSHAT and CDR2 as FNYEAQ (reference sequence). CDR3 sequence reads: CASTLLAGGLDTQYF. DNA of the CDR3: TGTGCTAGCACCCTTCTAGCGGGAGGGCTAGATACGCAGTATTTT.

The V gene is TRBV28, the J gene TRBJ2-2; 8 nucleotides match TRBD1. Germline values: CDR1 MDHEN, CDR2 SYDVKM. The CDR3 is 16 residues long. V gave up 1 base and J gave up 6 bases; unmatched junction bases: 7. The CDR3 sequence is CASSLSDRGLAGELFF. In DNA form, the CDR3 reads TGTGCCAGCAGTTTATCTGACAGGGGATTGGCCGGGGAGCTGTTTTTT. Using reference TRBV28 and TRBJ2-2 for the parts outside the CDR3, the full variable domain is DVKVTQSSRYLVKRTGEKVFLECVQDMDHENMFWYRQDPGLGLRLIYFSYDVKMKEKGDIPEGYSVSREKKERFSLILESASTNQTSMYLCASSLSDRGLAGELFFGEGSRLTVL.

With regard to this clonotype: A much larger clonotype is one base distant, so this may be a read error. DNA of the CDR3: TGTGCCTGCAGCTGGGGACAGGGGATTACAGATACGCAGTATTTT. Translation gives CACSWGQGITDTQYF. V and J are TRBV5-8 and TRBJ2-3, with 10 bases aligning to TRBD1. The CDR3 covers 15 residues. Germline assignment: CDR1 SGHTS and CDR2 YDEGEE.

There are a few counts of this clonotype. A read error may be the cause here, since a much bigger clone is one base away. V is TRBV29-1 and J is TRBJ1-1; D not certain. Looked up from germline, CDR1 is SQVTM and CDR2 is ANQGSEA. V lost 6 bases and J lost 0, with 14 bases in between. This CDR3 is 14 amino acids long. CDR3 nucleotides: TGCAGCGTGAAGGGATCGTGGATGAACACTGAAGCTTTCTTT. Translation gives CSVKGSWMNTEAFF.

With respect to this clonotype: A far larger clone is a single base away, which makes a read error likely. DNA for the CDR3: TGTGCCAGCAGCTTAGCAACAGAGAACCAGTACTTC. It specifies CASSLATENQYF. The V gene is TRBV7-9, the J gene TRBJ2-5; D is ambiguous. Germline CDR1 reads SEHNR; CDR2 reads FQNEAQ (reference sequence). The CDR3 has 12 amino acids. Together with reference TRBV7-9 and TRBJ2-5, the CDR3 gives the full variable domain: DTGVSQNPRHKITKRGQNVTFRCDPISEHNRLYWYRQTLGQGPEFLTYFQNEAQLEKSRLLSDRFSAERPKGSFSTLEIQRTEQGDSAMYLCASSLATENQYFGPGTRLLVL.

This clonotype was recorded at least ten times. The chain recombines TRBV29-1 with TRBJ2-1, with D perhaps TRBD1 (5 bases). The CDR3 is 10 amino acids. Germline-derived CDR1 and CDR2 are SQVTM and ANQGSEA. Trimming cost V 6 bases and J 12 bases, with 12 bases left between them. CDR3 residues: CSVKGARQFF. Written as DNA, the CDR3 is TGCAGCGTGAAAGGGGCGAGGCAGTTCTTC.

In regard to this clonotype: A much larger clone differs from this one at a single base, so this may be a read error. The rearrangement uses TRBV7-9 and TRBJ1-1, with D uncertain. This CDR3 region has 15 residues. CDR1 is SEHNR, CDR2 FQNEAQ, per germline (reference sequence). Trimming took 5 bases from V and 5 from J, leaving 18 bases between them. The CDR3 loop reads CASSLEKWAKTEAFF. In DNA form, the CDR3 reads TGTGCCAGCAGCCTAGAGAAGTGGGCTAAGACTGAAGCTTTCTTT.

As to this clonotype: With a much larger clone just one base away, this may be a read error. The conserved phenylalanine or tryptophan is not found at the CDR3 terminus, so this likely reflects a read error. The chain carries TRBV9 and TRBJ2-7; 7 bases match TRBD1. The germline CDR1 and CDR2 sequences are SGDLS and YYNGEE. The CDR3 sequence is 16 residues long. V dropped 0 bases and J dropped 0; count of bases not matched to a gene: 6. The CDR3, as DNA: TGTGCCAGCAGCGTAGGTGCGGACAGGCCCTCCTACGAGCAGTACCTC. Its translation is CASSVGADRPSYEQYL.

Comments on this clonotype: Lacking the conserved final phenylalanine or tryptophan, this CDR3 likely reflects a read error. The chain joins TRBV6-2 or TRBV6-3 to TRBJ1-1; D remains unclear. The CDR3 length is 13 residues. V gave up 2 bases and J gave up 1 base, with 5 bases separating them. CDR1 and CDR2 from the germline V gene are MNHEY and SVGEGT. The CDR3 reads CASSYAGNTEAFS. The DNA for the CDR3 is TGTGCCAGCAGTTACGCAGGGAACACTGAAGCTTTCTCT.

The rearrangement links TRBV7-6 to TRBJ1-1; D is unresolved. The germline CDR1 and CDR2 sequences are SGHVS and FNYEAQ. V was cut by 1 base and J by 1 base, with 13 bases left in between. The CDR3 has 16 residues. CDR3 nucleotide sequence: TGTGCCAGCAGCTTAGAAAGTTACTCCAGGAACACTGAAGCTTTCTTT. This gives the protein CASSLESYSRNTEAFF. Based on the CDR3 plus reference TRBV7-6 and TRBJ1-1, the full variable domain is GAGVSQSPRYKVTKRGQDVALRCDPISGHVSLYWYRQALGQGPEFLTYFNYEAQQDKSGLPNDRFSAERPEGSISTLTIQRTEQRDSAMYRCASSLESYSRNTEAFFGQGTRLTVV.

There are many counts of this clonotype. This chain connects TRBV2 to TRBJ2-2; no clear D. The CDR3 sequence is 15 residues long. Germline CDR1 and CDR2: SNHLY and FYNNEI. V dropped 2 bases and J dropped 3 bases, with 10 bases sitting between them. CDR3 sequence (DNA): TGTGCCAGCAGTGAATTTAGGACGGACACCGGGGAGCTGTTTTTT. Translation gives CASSEFRTDTGELFF.

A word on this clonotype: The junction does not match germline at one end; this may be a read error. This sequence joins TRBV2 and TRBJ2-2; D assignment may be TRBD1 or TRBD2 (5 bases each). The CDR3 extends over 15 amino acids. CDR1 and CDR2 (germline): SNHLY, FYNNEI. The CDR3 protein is CASSEFRPAPGALFF. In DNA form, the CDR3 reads TGTGCCAGCAGTGAATTTAGGCCGGCCCCCGGGGCGCTGTTTTTT.

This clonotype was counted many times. CDR3 protein: CASSYSGSLGETQYF. The CDR3 bases are TGTGCCAGCAGTTATTCCGGATCCTTGGGCGAGACCCAGTACTTC. This chain uses TRBV6-5 with TRBJ2-5; D unclear. The germline V gene has CDR1 MNHEY and CDR2 SVGAGI. V gave up 3 bases and J gave up 5 bases, with 16 bases separating them. The CDR3 runs to 15 residues.

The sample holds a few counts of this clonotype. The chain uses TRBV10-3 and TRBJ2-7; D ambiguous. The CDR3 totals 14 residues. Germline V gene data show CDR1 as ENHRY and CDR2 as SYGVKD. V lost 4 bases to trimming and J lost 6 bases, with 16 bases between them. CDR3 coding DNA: TGTGCCATCAGTGGTCAACCAGAGCCCCCCGAGCAGTACTTC. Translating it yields CAISGQPEPPEQYF.

This CDR3 is CSVTRESRGYTF. The CDR3 DNA follows: TGCAGCGTCACGCGGGAGTCTCGAGGCTACACCTTC. The V gene is TRBV29-1, the J gene TRBJ1-2; D unresolved. V gave up 6 bases and J gave up 8 bases, with 16 bases separating them. This CDR3 has 12 amino acids. Germline V gives CDR1 SQVTM, CDR2 ANQGSEA.

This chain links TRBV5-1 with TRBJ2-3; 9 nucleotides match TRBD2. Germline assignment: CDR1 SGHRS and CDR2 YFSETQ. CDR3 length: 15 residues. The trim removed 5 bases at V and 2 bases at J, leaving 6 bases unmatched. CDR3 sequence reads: CASSILAGPTDTQYF. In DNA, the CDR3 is TGCGCCAGCAGTATCCTAGCGGGACCCACAGATACGCAGTATTTT.

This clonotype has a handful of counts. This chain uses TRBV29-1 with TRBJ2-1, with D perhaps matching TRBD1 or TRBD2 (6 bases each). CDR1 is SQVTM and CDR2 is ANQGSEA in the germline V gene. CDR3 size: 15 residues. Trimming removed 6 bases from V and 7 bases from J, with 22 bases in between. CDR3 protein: CSVERLGGRGNEQFF. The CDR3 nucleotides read TGCAGCGTGGAAAGACTAGGGGGAAGGGGTAATGAGCAGTTCTTC.

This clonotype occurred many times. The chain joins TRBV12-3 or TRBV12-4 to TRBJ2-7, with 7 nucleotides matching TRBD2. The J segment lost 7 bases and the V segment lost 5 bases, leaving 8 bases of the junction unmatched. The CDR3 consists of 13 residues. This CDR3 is CASSRDYFWEQYF. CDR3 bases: TGTGCCAGCAGTAGGGACTACTTCTGGGAGCAGTACTTC.

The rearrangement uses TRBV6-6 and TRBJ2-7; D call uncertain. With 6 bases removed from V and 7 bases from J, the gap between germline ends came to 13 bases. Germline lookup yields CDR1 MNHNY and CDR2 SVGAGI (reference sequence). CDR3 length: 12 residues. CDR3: CASSRDPFEQYF. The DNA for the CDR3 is TGTGCCAGCAGCCGAGATCCGTTTGAGCAGTACTTC.

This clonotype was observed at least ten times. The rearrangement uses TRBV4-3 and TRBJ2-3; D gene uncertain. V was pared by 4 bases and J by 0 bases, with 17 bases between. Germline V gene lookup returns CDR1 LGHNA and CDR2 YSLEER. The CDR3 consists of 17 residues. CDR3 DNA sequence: TGCGCCAGCAGCCCAAATGGGGTTACCTCCAGCACAGATACGCAGTATTTT. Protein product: CASSPNGVTSSTDTQYF.

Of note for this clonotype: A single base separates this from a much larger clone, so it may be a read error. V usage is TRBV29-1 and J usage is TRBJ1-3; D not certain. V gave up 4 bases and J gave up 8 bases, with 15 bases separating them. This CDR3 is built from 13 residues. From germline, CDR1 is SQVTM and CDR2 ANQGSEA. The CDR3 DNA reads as TGCAGCGTTGTCGGGCAGGTTATGGACACCATATATTTT. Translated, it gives CSVVGQVMDTIYF.

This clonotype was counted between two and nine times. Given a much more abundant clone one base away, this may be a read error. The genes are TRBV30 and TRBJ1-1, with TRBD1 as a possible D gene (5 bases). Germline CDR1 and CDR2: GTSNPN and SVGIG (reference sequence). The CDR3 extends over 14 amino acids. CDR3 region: CACSAWGGPPETFF. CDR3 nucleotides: TGTGCCTGCTCCGCGTGGGGGGGACCCCCTGAAACTTTCTTT. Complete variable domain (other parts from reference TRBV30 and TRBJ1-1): SQTIHQWPATLVQPVGSPLSLECTVEGTSNPNLYWYRQAAGRGLQLLFYSVGIGQISSEVPQNLSASRPQDRQFILSSKKLLLSDSGFYLCACSAWGGPPETFFGQGTRLTVV.

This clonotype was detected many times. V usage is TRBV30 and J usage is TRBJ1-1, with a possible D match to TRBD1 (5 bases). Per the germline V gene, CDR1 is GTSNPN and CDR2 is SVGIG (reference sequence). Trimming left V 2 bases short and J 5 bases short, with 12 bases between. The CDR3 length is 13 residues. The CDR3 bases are TGTGCCTGGAGTTCCCACGGGGGGACTGAAGCTTTCTTT. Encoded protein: CAWSSHGGTEAFF. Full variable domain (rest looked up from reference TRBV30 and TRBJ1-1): SQTIHQWPATLVQPVGSPLSLECTVEGTSNPNLYWYRQAAGRGLQLLFYSVGIGQISSEVPQNLSASRPQDRQFILSSKKLLLSDSGFYLCAWSSHGGTEAFFGQGTRLTVV.

The CDR3 region has the DNA TGTGCTTCCACCAGGGGGGCCTACGAGCAGTACTTC. Its protein product is CASTRGAYEQYF. The chain carries TRBV30 and TRBJ2-7, with a tentative D call TRBD1 (7 bases). Germline values: CDR1 GTSNPN, CDR2 SVGIG (reference sequence). The CDR3 extends over 12 amino acids.